These T cell receptor beta chains were read from a single sample in a study of blood T cell repertoires in COVID-19. Produced via immunoSEQ multiplex PCR; TCRdb's table is partial and in-frame only. Of approximately 120,000 clones listed, around 82% are singletons. Sequences were obtained from peripheral blood. These TCRs come from a man older than 75 with active or convalescent COVID-19. The conserved cysteine and the conserved F or W are not part of the CDR3 here. Size tells how often a clone was seen (once, few, many) or the class of an expanded clone, and some rows leave it out.

v_gene,abundance,j_gene,CDR3aa
TRBV4-1,once,TRBJ1-1,ASSQENRGQRGTEAF
TRBV28,NA,TRBJ1-3,ASSVATGGRNTIY
TRBV7-8,NA,TRBJ2-3,ASSLEAGGRTDTQY
TRBV4-3,NA,TRBJ1-2,ASSQEWTGGNYGYT
TRBV27,NA,TRBJ2-1,ASSFGGRGSYNEQF
TRBV21-1,NA,TRBJ2-7,ASSKGAYEQY
TRBV28,NA,TRBJ2-7,ASRGTGAYEQY
TRBV3-1/TRBV3-2,NA,TRBJ2-1,ASSQEGLAGYNEQF
TRBV15,NA,TRBJ2-1,ATSGGLAGDNEQF
TRBV29-1,NA,TRBJ2-7,SVARGSYEQY
TRBV6-2/TRBV6-3,few,TRBJ1-1,ASSQDLGVAEAF
TRBV6-5,NA,TRBJ1-6,ASSYSQGENSPLH
TRBV3-1/TRBV3-2,NA,TRBJ2-2,ASSHSVGQGITGELF
TRBV5-6,NA,TRBJ2-7,ASSLGDRPYEQY
TRBV7-9,NA,TRBJ1-1,ASRPDSNTEAF
TRBV18,once,TRBJ2-2,ASSLTPNTGELF
TRBV7-2,NA,TRBJ2-1,ASSLVGQGAGEQF
TRBV28,NA,TRBJ1-5,ASRPQQGALGPQH
TRBV5-4,NA,TRBJ1-2,ASSLRQNYGYT
TRBV14,NA,TRBJ2-7,ASSQVSWSSSYEQY
TRBV13,NA,TRBJ2-3,ASSSLGLTSTDTQY
TRBV7-9,NA,TRBJ2-1,ASSRGQGVYNEQF
TRBV28,NA,TRBJ2-1,ASSSPQYNEQF
TRBV27,NA,TRBJ2-7,ASRGPETYEQY
TRBV5-1,once,TRBJ2-7,ASSLGSAGDSYEQY